The 5 T cell receptor beta chains presented below share a single source sample, sequenced in a study of vaccination and CD4 T cells after COVID-19. No antigen is known for these receptors. The Oncomine TCR Beta short-read assay sequenced DNA from cultured CD4+ T cells. Via MiXCR, TCRdb re-called the PCR reads, giving one row per CDR3 protein. The sample holds nearly 5,500 distinct CDR3 sequences, more than 35% seen once. The treatment here: roughly 10-day PBMC culture with coronavirus spike peptide pools or control peptides (ViraFEST assay). Sequenced input: CD4+ T cells from blood, cultured in vitro. Source of these receptors: a human donor who had recovered from COVID-19.

J is TRBJ1-2 and V is TRBV20-1; maybe TRBD1 (6 bases). The germline V gene has CDR1 DFQATT and CDR2 SNEGSKA (reference sequence). The CDR3 contains 13 residues. Trimming removed 5 bases from V and 2 bases from J, with 12 bases in between. The chain's CDR3 is CSAYGQINYGYTF. CDR3 nucleotides: TGCAGTGCTTACGGACAGATAAACTATGGCTACACCTTC.

This chain connects TRBV2 to TRBJ2-7, with 9 bases lining up with TRBD1. Germline CDR1 reads SNHLY; CDR2 reads FYNNEI. The V gene end was trimmed by 8 bases and the J gene end by 12 bases; junction bases not matched to a gene: 5. The CDR3 covers 10 residues. CDR3 in DNA: TGTGCCAGCGGGGGACAGGGACCGTACTTC. It yields the protein CASGGQGPYF.

This clonotype was observed a few times. V is TRBV7-3 and J is TRBJ2-2; D not certain. Trimming shortened V by 0 bases and J by 2 bases, and 4 bases separated the two germline ends. Germline lookup yields CDR1 SGHTA and CDR2 FQGTGA. The CDR3 runs to 14 residues. CDR3 in amino acids: CASSLTRNTGELFF. CDR3 DNA: TGTGCCAGCAGCTTAACGCGAAACACCGGGGAGCTGTTTTTT.

This clonotype was found once. V usage is TRBV12-3 or TRBV12-4 and J usage is TRBJ1-1; D gene ambiguous. Trimming shortened V by 1 base and J by 4 bases, and 7 bases separated the two germline ends. The CDR3 consists of 13 residues. CDR3 sequence reads: CASSLEQRTEAFF. The DNA of the CDR3 is TGTGCCAGCAGTTTAGAACAGCGCACTGAAGCTTTCTTT.

J is TRBJ1-2 and V is TRBV12-3 or TRBV12-4; no clear D. Between the trimmed V and J ends, which lost 5 bases and 8 bases, there was a span of 12 bases. This CDR3 spans 12 amino acids. The CDR3 protein is CASSPGPWGYTF. The CDR3 bases are TGTGCCAGCAGTCCCGGCCCGTGGGGCTACACCTTC.